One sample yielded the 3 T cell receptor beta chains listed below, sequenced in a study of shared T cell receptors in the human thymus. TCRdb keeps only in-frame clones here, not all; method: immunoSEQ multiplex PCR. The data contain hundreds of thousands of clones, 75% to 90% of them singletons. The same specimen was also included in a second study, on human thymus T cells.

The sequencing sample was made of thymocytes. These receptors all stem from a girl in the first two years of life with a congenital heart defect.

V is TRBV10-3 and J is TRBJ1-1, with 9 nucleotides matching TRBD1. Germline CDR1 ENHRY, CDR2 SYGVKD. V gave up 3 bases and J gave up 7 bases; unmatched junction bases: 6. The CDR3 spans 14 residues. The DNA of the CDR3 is TGTGCCATCAGTGACCGGGACAGGGCAGGTGAAGCTTTCTTT. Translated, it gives CAISDRDRAGEAFF.

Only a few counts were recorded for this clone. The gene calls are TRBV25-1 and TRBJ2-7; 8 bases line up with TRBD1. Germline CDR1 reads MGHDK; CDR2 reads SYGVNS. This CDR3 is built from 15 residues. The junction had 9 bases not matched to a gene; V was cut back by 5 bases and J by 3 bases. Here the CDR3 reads CASSYTGGSFYEQYF. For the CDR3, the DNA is TGTGCCAGCAGTTATACAGGGGGGTCATTCTACGAGCAGTACTTC.

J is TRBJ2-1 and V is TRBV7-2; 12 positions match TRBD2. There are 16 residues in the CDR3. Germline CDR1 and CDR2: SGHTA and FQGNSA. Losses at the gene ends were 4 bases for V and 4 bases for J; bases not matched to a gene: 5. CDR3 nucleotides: TGTGCCAGCAGCTGGACTAGCGGGGATTTTTACAATGAGCAGTTCTTC. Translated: CASSWTSGDFYNEQFF. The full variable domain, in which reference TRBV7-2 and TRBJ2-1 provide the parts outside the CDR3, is GAGVSQSPSNKVTEKGKDVELRCDPISGHTALYWYRQSLGQGLEFLIYFQGNSAPDKSGLPSDRFSAERTGGSVSTLTIQRTQQEDSAVYLCASSWTSGDFYNEQFFGPGTRLTVL.